The 5 T cell receptor beta chains presented below share a single source sample, sequenced in a study of T cells in Graves' hyperthyroidism and ophthalmopathy. RNA transcripts were the template for amplifying TCR beta CDR3 regions. Carried out on the TCR CDR3, a first-round RT-PCR used the HTBI primer set. TCRdb reprocessed the multiplex PCR reads with MiXCR, giving one entry per CDR3 protein. The table records fewer than 500,000 distinct CDR3 sequences, roughly 14% of them present only once. The sample taken for sequencing was blood. The receptors stem from a man between 18 and 29 years old with Graves' ophthalmopathy.

At least ten counts were recorded for this clonotype. V gene TRBV13 combines with J gene TRBJ2-3; D is unresolved. The CDR3 consists of 13 residues. Germline values: CDR1 PRHDT, CDR2 FYEKMQ (reference sequence). Trimming took off 5 bases at V and 6 bases at J, with 12 bases between the two ends. The CDR3 loop reads CASSPSVRDTQYF. As DNA, the CDR3 is TGTGCCAGCAGCCCCTCCGTAAGGGATACGCAGTATTTT.

This clonotype was picked up many times. The V gene is TRBV20-1, the J gene TRBJ1-5; D gene uncertain. The V end was cut by 6 bases, the J end by 3 bases, with 12 bases between. CDR1 is DFQATT, CDR2 SNEGSKA, per germline (reference sequence). The CDR3 extends over 13 amino acids. The CDR3 DNA sequence: TGCAGTGCGGAGAAGGGCTCCAATCAGCCCCAGCATTTT. Residues: CSAEKGSNQPQHF.

There are a few counts of this clonotype. The CDR3 sequence: CASSMMGNTEAFF. CDR3 DNA sequence: TGTGCCAGTAGTATGATGGGGAACACTGAAGCTTTCTTT. This rearrangement joins TRBV19 to TRBJ1-1; no firm D call. The germline CDR1 and CDR2 sequences are LNHDA and SQIVND (reference sequence). This CDR3 has 13 residues. Trimming shortened V by 3 bases and J by 1 base, and 6 bases separated the two germline ends.

A few counts support this clonotype. With a much larger clone just one base away, this may be a read error. This chain links TRBV5-1 with TRBJ2-5; 10 nucleotides agree with TRBD2. Germline-derived CDR1 and CDR2 are SGHRS and YFSETQ. The length of the CDR3 is 16 residues. CDR3 sequence reads: CASNLRLAGAQETQYF. The CDR3 nucleotides read TGCGCCAGCAACTTGAGGCTAGCGGGAGCCCAAGAGACCCAGTACTTC.

This clonotype was observed a handful of times. V and J are TRBV19 and TRBJ2-2, with 8 nucleotides matching TRBD2. Germline CDR1 is LNHDA and CDR2 is SQIVND (reference sequence). The CDR3 length is 16 residues. After removal of 5 bases from V and 4 bases from J, the junction contained 9 bases not matched to a gene. The CDR3 bases are TGTGCCAGTAGTTGGCGCGGGGGGCAGGGCACCGGGGAGCTGTTTTTT. This codes for CASSWRGGQGTGELFF.